The 25 T cell receptor beta chains reported below all come from one sample, sequenced in a study of cytomegalovirus exposure and HLA in healthy donors. Using immunoSEQ multiplex PCR, the repertoire was profiled, and TCRdb retains in-frame clones only, with some absent. The table lists roughly 300,000 clones, about 85% of them singletons. Sequenced sample: PBMCs. The receptors derive from a woman between 25 and 40 years old in good health and CMV-seropositive.

The V and J genes are TRBV28 and TRBJ2-7; possible D gene TRBD2, 5 bases. The ends were cut back, 3 bases at V and 5 bases at J, with 8 bases in the middle. This CDR3 has 12 amino acids. The V gene's germline CDR1 is MDHEN and CDR2 SYDVKM. The CDR3 DNA follows: TGTGCCAGCAGTTTGCGAGGGAACGAGCAGTACTTC. This codes for CASSLRGNEQYF. Supplemented by reference TRBV28 and TRBJ2-7, the full variable domain reads DVKVTQSSRYLVKRTGEKVFLECVQDMDHENMFWYRQDPGLGLRLIYFSYDVKMKEKGDIPEGYSVSREKKERFSLILESASTNQTSMYLCASSLRGNEQYFGPGTRLTVT.

The V gene is TRBV9, the J gene TRBJ2-1; 8 bases fit TRBD1. The CDR3 extends over 17 amino acids. Germline V lookup: CDR1 SGDLS, CDR2 YYNGEE. With V trimmed by 0 bases and J by 4 bases, 9 bases remained unmatched. The CDR3 DNA reads as TGTGCCAGCAGCGTAGAGAGCCAGGGGGCGCCTTACAATGAGCAGTTCTTC. Translation: CASSVESQGAPYNEQFF.

The chain couples TRBV4-3 to TRBJ2-5, with 10 nucleotides matching TRBD1. Germline V gives CDR1 LGHNA, CDR2 YSLEER. With V trimmed by 0 bases and J by 5 bases, 12 bases remained unmatched. The CDR3 totals 18 residues. This CDR3 reads CASSQEGFPGTGDETQYF. In nucleotides, the CDR3 is TGCGCCAGCAGCCAAGAGGGCTTCCCCGGGACAGGGGATGAGACCCAGTACTTC.

DNA of the CDR3: TGTGCCAGTAGTATCAGTGGCAGCACGGAGCAGTACTTC. Its translation is CASSISGSTEQYF. This chain links TRBV19 with TRBJ2-7; D is undetermined. The CDR3 has 13 amino acids. Germline CDR1 reads LNHDA; CDR2 reads SQIVND (reference sequence). Trimming removed 3 bases at V and 7 bases at J, with 13 bases between.

Remarks on this clone: This sample also contains other DNA sequences that code for the same CDR3. The V and J genes are TRBV27 and TRBJ2-7; 9 bases fit TRBD2. Germline lookup yields CDR1 MNHEY and CDR2 SMNVEV (reference sequence). With 6 bases clipped from V and 4 bases from J, the junction kept 7 bases outside the gene matches. This CDR3 comprises 14 residues. The CDR3 coding sequence is TGTGCCAGCAGAGGGCTAGCGGGACCGTACGAGCAGTACTTC. This sequence encodes CASRGLAGPYEQYF.

This sequence joins TRBV7-6 and TRBJ2-1; D could derive from TRBD1 or TRBD2 (5 bases each). Trimming stripped 10 bases from V and 3 bases from J, with 10 bases between. Germline assignment: CDR1 SGHVS and CDR2 FNYEAQ. This CDR3 is 12 amino acids long. For the CDR3, the DNA is TGTGCCACCGGGACCGGCTACAATGAGCAGTTCTTC. As protein: CATGTGYNEQFF.

V is TRBV6-1 and J is TRBJ2-7; D is uncertain. Trimming pared 4 bases from V and 2 bases from J, leaving 6 bases between. The CDR3 length is 12 residues. Germline V gives CDR1 MNHNS, CDR2 SASEGT. DNA for the CDR3: TGTGCCAGCAGTGTAGGTCCCTACGAGCAGTACTTC. Amino acid sequence: CASSVGPYEQYF.

Only a few counts were recorded for this clone. The V gene is TRBV19, the J gene TRBJ2-1; D is unclear. Germline V gene sequence: CDR1 LNHDA, CDR2 SQIVND (reference sequence). V was pared by 4 bases and J by 4 bases, with 8 bases between. The CDR3 sequence is 13 residues long. CDR3 protein: CASSTRGYNEQFF. The CDR3 DNA reads as TGTGCCAGTAGTACACGTGGATACAATGAGCAGTTCTTC.

The chain employs TRBV27 and TRBJ1-2, with D perhaps matching TRBD1 (5 bases). Germline CDR1 and CDR2: MNHEY and SMNVEV (reference sequence). This CDR3 has 13 amino acids. Trimming took off 2 bases at V and 6 bases at J, with 10 bases between the two ends. CDR3 in amino acids: CASSLQGPHGYTF. CDR3 DNA sequence: TGTGCCAGCAGTTTACAGGGACCACATGGCTACACCTTC.

V gene TRBV7-2 combines with J gene TRBJ1-2, with unresolved D. CDR1 and CDR2 from the germline V gene are SGHTA and FQGNSA. V was pared by 1 base and J by 7 bases, with 7 bases between. The CDR3 is 12 amino acids. The DNA for the CDR3 is TGTGCCAGCAGCTTAGACCAGAGTGGCTACACCTTC. It specifies CASSLDQSGYTF. The variable domain in full, completed from reference TRBV7-2 and TRBJ1-2, reads GAGVSQSPSNKVTEKGKDVELRCDPISGHTALYWYRQSLGQGLEFLIYFQGNSAPDKSGLPSDRFSAERTGGSVSTLTIQRTQQEDSAVYLCASSLDQSGYTFGSGTRLTVV.

The rearrangement links TRBV7-2 to TRBJ2-7, with D possibly TRBD1 on 6 matching bases. This CDR3 contains 16 residues. The germline CDR1 and CDR2 sequences are SGHTA and FQGNSA. V was shortened by 5 bases and J by 0 bases, with 17 bases between the two germline ends. The CDR3 nucleotides read TGTGCCAGCAGCGCACAGGGAAGGGAGAGCTCCTACGAGCAGTACTTC. This translates into CASSAQGRESSYEQYF.

The chain recombines TRBV27 with TRBJ2-7, with 12 bases matching TRBD2. J gave up 0 bases and V 5 bases, and 8 bases lay outside the gene matches. The germline V gene has CDR1 MNHEY and CDR2 SMNVEV (reference sequence). CDR3 size: 17 residues. The CDR3 reads CASSPMTSGSLSYEQYF. The CDR3 coding sequence is TGTGCCAGCAGTCCGATGACTAGCGGGAGTCTCTCCTACGAGCAGTACTTC.

J is TRBJ2-7 and V is TRBV5-6; D is undetermined. The CDR3 consists of 15 residues. The V end lost 1 base, the J end lost 0 bases, and 11 bases lay between the germline ends. Germline V lookup: CDR1 SGHDT, CDR2 YYEEEE. The DNA for the CDR3 is TGTGCCAGCAGCTTGCTGTCAGGTTCCTCCTACGAGCAGTACTTC. Protein sequence: CASSLLSGSSYEQYF. The complete variable domain, with remaining parts taken from reference TRBV5-6 and TRBJ2-7, reads DAGVTQSPTHLIKTRGQQVTLRCSPKSGHDTVSWYQQALGQGPQFIFQYYEEEERQRGNFPDRFSGHQFPNYSSELNVNALLLGDSALYLCASSLLSGSSYEQYFGPGTRLTVT.

The rearrangement uses TRBV19 and TRBJ2-1; 14 bases line up with TRBD2. The germline CDR1 and CDR2 sequences are LNHDA and SQIVND (reference sequence). CDR3 length: 15 amino acids. V dropped 4 bases and J dropped 6; count of bases not matched to a gene: 2. The CDR3 sequence is CASSKGLAGVNEQFF. Written as DNA, the CDR3 is TGTGCCAGTAGTAAGGGACTAGCGGGAGTCAATGAGCAGTTCTTC.

The chain has TRBV18 and TRBJ2-1, with 11 bases fitting TRBD2. Germline V CDR1 and CDR2: KGHSH, LQKENI. After removal of 6 bases from V and 7 bases from J, the junction contained 11 bases not matched to a gene. The CDR3 extends over 16 amino acids. CDR3 loop: CASSPTSGRLRNEQFF. CDR3 DNA: TGTGCCAGCTCCCCCACTAGCGGGAGATTGAGGAATGAGCAGTTCTTC.

The V call is TRBV6-5, the J call TRBJ2-2; 10 nucleotides line up with TRBD1. Germline V lookup: CDR1 MNHEY, CDR2 SVGAGI. Unmatched junction bases numbered 4, after V lost 6 bases and J lost 3 bases. The CDR3 sequence is 15 residues long. CDR3 nucleotides: TGTGCCAGCAGATTGGACAGGGGGGACACCGGGGAGCTGTTTTTT. It encodes CASRLDRGDTGELFF.

The gene calls are TRBV5-4 and TRBJ2-2, with a possible D match to TRBD1 (6 bases). Germline CDR1 and CDR2: SGHNT and YYREEE (reference sequence). V was cut by 2 bases and J by 0 bases, with 11 bases left in between. The CDR3 contains 16 residues. DNA of the CDR3: TGTGCCAGCAGCTTTGGGGGCGTGCCGAACACCGGGGAGCTGTTTTTT. Its protein is CASSFGGVPNTGELFF.

This chain joins TRBV27 and TRBJ2-1; 15 nucleotides align to TRBD2. The CDR3 runs 17 residues. Trimming at V came to 4 bases and at J to 9 bases, leaving 10 bases not matched to a gene. From germline, CDR1 is MNHEY and CDR2 SMNVEV (reference sequence). CDR3 nucleotides: TGTGCCAGCAGTTATCCTGGACTAGCGGGAGGGCCTGGTGAGCAGTTCTTC. It codes for CASSYPGLAGGPGEQFF.

The rearrangement uses TRBV6-1 and TRBJ1-1; 9 bases are a match to TRBD1. The V gene's germline CDR1 is MNHNS and CDR2 SASEGT. J gave up 1 base and V 10 bases, and 7 bases lay outside the gene matches. The CDR3 has 14 amino acids. CDR3 DNA sequence: TGTGCCATCAAGATGGGACAGGGGAACACTGAAGCTTTCTTT. Translating it yields CAIKMGQGNTEAFF.

V gene TRBV30 combines with J gene TRBJ1-2, with TRBD1 identical over 9 bases. The J segment lost 3 bases and the V segment lost 0 bases, leaving 2 bases of the junction unmatched. The V gene's germline CDR1 is GTSNPN and CDR2 SVGIG (reference sequence). The CDR3 loop spans 14 amino acids. CDR3 DNA sequence: TGTGCCTGGAGTGTATGGGACAGGGACTATGGCTACACCTTC. Translation: CAWSVWDRDYGYTF.

This clone has a handful of counts. The CDR3 region is CASSQLTGTNEKLFF. As DNA, the CDR3 is TGCGCCAGCAGCCAATTGACAGGGACTAATGAAAAACTGTTTTTT. V gene TRBV4-1 combines with J gene TRBJ1-4; 7 bases match TRBD1. In germline, CDR1 is MGHRA, CDR2 YSYEKL. J lost 2 bases, V lost 2 bases, and 2 bases had no gene match. This CDR3 region has 15 residues.

The rearrangement joins TRBV28 to TRBJ1-1, with D unclear. Trimming cost V 8 bases and J 4 bases, with 11 bases left between them. The germline gives CDR1 MDHEN, CDR2 SYDVKM. This CDR3 spans 12 amino acids. The CDR3 region is CASRALLTEAFF. Written as DNA, the CDR3 is TGTGCCAGCCGGGCTCTGCTCACTGAAGCTTTCTTT.

The rearrangement links TRBV30 to TRBJ1-4, with 8 bases that match TRBD1. J was trimmed by 5 bases and V by 3 bases; bases with no gene match: 8. CDR3 length: 15 amino acids. Looked up from germline, CDR1 is GTSNPN and CDR2 is SVGIG (reference sequence). The CDR3 nucleotides are TGTGCCTGGAGGAAACCTGGGACAGGCAATGAAAAACTGTTTTTT. It is translated as CAWRKPGTGNEKLFF.

The chain combines TRBV30 with TRBJ1-1; TRBD1 aligns across 9 bases. The CDR3 covers 15 residues. Trimming removed 3 bases from V and 1 base from J; junction bases left unmatched: 6. CDR1 and CDR2 from the germline V gene are GTSNPN and SVGIG (reference sequence). DNA for the CDR3: TGTGCCTGGAGAAGATCGGACAGGGGGAACACTGAAGCTTTCTTT. This translates into CAWRRSDRGNTEAFF.

The V and J genes are TRBV29-1 and TRBJ2-1; possible D gene TRBD1, 6 bases. The V gene's germline CDR1 is SQVTM and CDR2 ANQGSEA. This CDR3 has 14 amino acids. V was cut by 4 bases and J by 1 base, with 11 bases left in between. DNA for the CDR3: TGCAGCGTTGTAGGAACAGGGTCCTACAATGAGCAGTTCTTC. This gives the protein CSVVGTGSYNEQFF.